Shown below are 12 T cell receptor beta chains from a single sample sequenced in a study of CD8+CD57+ T cells in acquired aplastic anemia. The TCR beta profiling, which covered VDJ combination and CDR3 sequence, was carried out using genomic DNA as the template. MiXCR was run by TCRdb on the reads, yielding one entry per CDR3 protein. The sample carries some 410,000 distinct CDR3 sequences, 55% to 70% recorded once. Material: sorted CD4+, CD8+, or CD8+CD57+ T cells (not recorded which) from PBMCs. The receptor source for this set is a human donor in good health, serving as a control.

On this clonotype: An end of the junction differs from the germline gene, which may be a read error. The rearrangement uses TRBV7-9 and TRBJ1-2, with D perhaps matching TRBD1 (5 bases). This CDR3 is built from 12 residues. Germline CDR1 reads SEHNR; CDR2 reads FQNEAQ (reference sequence). This CDR3 reads CASGLEGVGYTF. CDR3 sequence (DNA): TGCGCCAGCGGCTTGGAAGGGGTTGGTTACACCTTC. Using reference TRBV7-9 and TRBJ1-2 for the parts outside the CDR3, the full variable domain is DTGVSQNPRHKITKRGQNVTFRCDPISEHNRLYWYRQTLGQGPEFLTYFQNEAQLEKSRLLSDRFSAERPKGSFSTLEIQRTEQGDSAMYLCASGLEGVGYTFGSGTRLTVV.

Note on this clonotype: Likely a read error: the CDR3 ends without its conserved phenylalanine or tryptophan. It is unclear where the CDR3 begins or ends on the DNA, so no DNA is shown, and the CDR3 is as TCRdb lists it. The chain recombines TRBV9 with TRBJ1-2; the D call TRBD1 from the table was never checked on the DNA. The CDR3 length equals 13 residues, ends included. Germline-derived CDR1 and CDR2 are SGDLS and YYNGEE. This CDR3 is CASRTGQGYTGEL.

The gene calls are TRBV15 and TRBJ1-1; D call uncertain. From germline, CDR1 is LNHNV and CDR2 YYDKDF (reference sequence). Trimming took 0 bases from V and 11 from J, leaving 19 bases between them. The CDR3 runs 15 residues. The CDR3 sequence is CATSREDAGLGGAFF. The CDR3 DNA follows: TGTGCCACCAGCAGAGAAGATGCCGGACTTGGTGGTGCTTTCTTT.

Points on this clonotype: Germline is not matched at one junction end, which may reflect a read error. The chain is built from TRBV9 and TRBJ1-1; D ambiguous. Germline CDR1 and CDR2: SGDLS and YYNGEE. The CDR3 has 14 residues. The CDR3, as DNA: TGTGCCAGCAGCTCCCACGGGGAACGGAACTACGAGCTCTTT. This sequence encodes CASSSHGERNYELF.

This clonotype was recorded a few times. The conserved closing phenylalanine or tryptophan is absent in this CDR3, likely reflecting a read error. The chain couples TRBV25-1 to TRBJ2-2; D might be TRBD1 or TRBD2, each matching 5 bases. Germline V lookup: CDR1 MGHDK, CDR2 SYGVNS. There are 14 residues in the CDR3. Trimming removed 6 bases from V and 1 base from J, with 9 bases in between. The CDR3 sequence: CASSGALNTGELFS. The CDR3 DNA reads as TGTGCCAGCAGCGGGGCGTTGAACACCGGGGAGCTGTTTTCT.

Concerning this clonotype itself: The missing conserved phenylalanine or tryptophan at the end of this CDR3 makes a read error likely. The DNA is left out, because the CDR3 cannot be placed on it with certainty; the CDR3 is given as TCRdb lists it. V usage is TRBV7-2 and J usage is TRBJ1-4; no DNA check was done on the table's D call, TRBD1. The CDR3 length is 13 residues, termini included. Germline CDR1 and CDR2: SGHTA and FQGNSA. The CDR3 sequence: CASSSAPGARTEA.

V and J are TRBV5-1 and TRBJ1-3; D is uncertain. This CDR3 comprises 15 residues. The V gene's germline CDR1 is SGHRS and CDR2 YFSETQ. V was trimmed by 0 bases and J by 4 bases, leaving 11 bases between them. The CDR3 reads CASSLDVTEGNTIYF. The CDR3 DNA follows: TGCGCCAGCAGCTTGGATGTGACTGAGGGAAACACCATATATTTT.

The chain recombines TRBV19 with TRBJ1-2, with D uncertain. The germline V gene has CDR1 LNHDA and CDR2 SQIVND (reference sequence). Trimming pared 8 bases from V and 4 bases from J, leaving 8 bases between. The CDR3 length is 11 residues. CDR3 in DNA: TGTGCCAGTTTTGGGATCTATGGCTACACCTTC. Amino acid sequence: CASFGIYGYTF.

This clonotype was counted ten times or more. V is TRBV6-5 and J is TRBJ1-5; D gene uncertain. Germline V lookup: CDR1 MNHEY, CDR2 SVGAGI. V gave up 8 bases and J gave up 6 bases, with 14 bases separating them. CDR3 length equals 13 residues. The CDR3 DNA follows: TGTGCCAGCCAGGAACGGGGAGCTCAGCCCCAGCATTTT. Residues: CASQERGAQPQHF.

In this sample, this clonotype turned up many times. V usage is TRBV7-2 and J usage is TRBJ2-5, with a tentative D call TRBD1 (9 bases). Trimming removed 10 bases at V and 7 bases at J, with 25 bases between. This CDR3 is built from 15 residues. Germline lookup yields CDR1 SGHTA and CDR2 FQGNSA. CDR3 loop: CATQQEQGAGGTQYF. CDR3 bases: TGTGCCACCCAACAGGAACAGGGGGCGGGGGGGACCCAGTACTTC.

About this clonotype itself: At one of its ends the junction is not consistent with the germline gene, which may arise from a read error. The chain joins TRBV7-2 to TRBJ1-5; a possible D gene is TRBD1 (6 bases). The CDR3 spans 14 residues. The germline CDR1 and CDR2 sequences are SGHTA and FQGNSA. The CDR3 DNA sequence: TGTGCCAGCAGCTTCTCTAGCGGGGGCCGTCTCCAGTACTTT. It translates to CASSFSSGGRLQYF.

V usage is TRBV7-9 and J usage is TRBJ2-3; 11 bases agree with TRBD1. Germline trimming cut 3 bases from V and 6 bases from J; bases unmatched to any gene: 8. CDR3 size: 16 residues. Looked up from germline, CDR1 is SEHNR and CDR2 is FQNEAQ (reference sequence). The CDR3 region has the DNA TGTGCCAGCAGCTTCAGGCGAGGGACAGGGGGGGATACGCAGTATTTT. It translates to CASSFRRGTGGDTQYF.